The entry that follows covers one T cell receptor beta chain sequence. This sample stems from a study of technical replicates of blood from four donors. This CDR3 is 16 amino acids long. CDR1 and CDR2 (germline): SGDLS, YYNGEE. Trimming pared 0 bases from V and 2 bases from J, leaving 13 bases between. Sequenced by immunoSEQ multiplex PCR; TCRdb stores in-frame clones only, minus some. The sample carries nearly 70,000 clones, around 91% recorded once. V gene TRBV9 combines with J gene TRBJ2-3, with D possibly matching TRBD2 (6 bases). This TCR was recovered from a human donor in good health. The specimen sequenced was T cells isolated from PBMCs. This chain's CDR3 is CASSVGSGLLTDTQYF. The CDR3, as DNA: TGTGCCAGCAGCGTAGGATCGGGACTTCTCACAGATACGCAGTATTTT.